This is a list of T cell receptor beta chains from one sample in a study of T cell responses to AZD1222 COVID-19 vaccine. This table comes from immunoSEQ multiplex PCR, and its TCRdb copy is limited to in-frame clones, with some not included. The repertoire holds roughly 170,000 clones, with about 85% as singletons. Sample: peripheral blood, taken on day 0 of AZD1222 vaccination. Receptor source: an adult in good health. CDR3s include the opening cysteine and the closing phenylalanine or tryptophan. The D gene is left open where the match is weak. Expanded clones are given a class, and other clones once, few, many or no size at all.

CDR3 length: 11; J gene: TRBJ2-4; V gene: TRBV20-1; clone size: NA; D gene: NA; CDR3 protein: CSAPDHTIQYF; CDR3 DNA: TGCAGTGCTCCGGACCACACCATTCAGTACTTC
CDR3 length: 14; J gene: TRBJ1-5; V gene: TRBV2; clone size: NA; D gene: NA; CDR3 protein: CASSELGPGQPQHF; CDR3 DNA: TGTGCCAGCAGTGAATTAGGACCGGGGCAGCCCCAGCATTTT
CDR3 length: 12; J gene: TRBJ1-1; V gene: TRBV29-1; clone size: NA; D gene: NA; CDR3 protein: CSVEREDTEAFF; CDR3 DNA: TGCAGCGTTGAGAGGGAAGACACTGAAGCTTTCTTT
CDR3 length: 18; J gene: TRBJ2-1; V gene: TRBV7-9; clone size: NA; D gene: TRBD2; CDR3 protein: CASSSDGTSGESYNEQFF; CDR3 DNA: TGTGCCAGCAGCTCAGACGGGACTAGCGGCGAGTCCTACAATGAGCAGTTCTTC
CDR3 length: 10; J gene: TRBJ2-7; V gene: TRBV20-1; clone size: NA; D gene: NA; CDR3 protein: CSAPQARQYF; CDR3 DNA: TGCAGTGCCCCCCAGGCACGGCAGTACTTC
CDR3 length: 13; J gene: TRBJ1-2; V gene: TRBV11-3; clone size: NA; D gene: TRBD1; CDR3 protein: CASSSIPGQGITF; CDR3 DNA: TGTGCCAGCAGCTCTATTCCGGGACAGGGAATTACCTTC
CDR3 length: 16; J gene: TRBJ1-6; V gene: TRBV11-2; clone size: NA; D gene: TRBD1; CDR3 protein: CASSFRGNSYNSSLHF; CDR3 DNA: TGTGCCAGCAGCTTCAGGGGGAACTCCTATAATTCATCCCTCCACTTT
CDR3 length: 13; J gene: TRBJ1-1; V gene: TRBV12-5; clone size: few; D gene: NA; CDR3 protein: CASGLGGFTEAFF; CDR3 DNA: TGTGCTAGTGGTTTAGGGGGGTTCACTGAAGCTTTCTTT
CDR3 length: 13; J gene: TRBJ1-1; V gene: TRBV7-8; clone size: many; D gene: TRBD1; CDR3 protein: CASSRTGTAEAFF; CDR3 DNA: TGTGCCAGCAGCCGAACCGGGACAGCTGAAGCTTTCTTT
CDR3 length: 14; J gene: TRBJ1-1; V gene: TRBV12-1; clone size: once; D gene: NA; CDR3 protein: CASSPTTVNTEAFF; CDR3 DNA: TGTGCCAGCAGTCCGACGACAGTGAACACTGAAGCTTTCTTT
CDR3 length: 14; J gene: TRBJ2-7; V gene: TRBV25-1; clone size: NA; D gene: TRBD1; CDR3 protein: CASSVTGVLREQYF; CDR3 DNA: TGTGCCAGCAGTGTAACAGGGGTTTTGCGGGAGCAGTACTTC
CDR3 length: 13; J gene: TRBJ2-7; V gene: TRBV14; clone size: NA; D gene: NA; CDR3 protein: CASSQVWAGEQYF; CDR3 DNA: TGTGCCAGCAGCCAAGTGTGGGCTGGCGAGCAGTACTTC
CDR3 length: 13; J gene: TRBJ1-1; V gene: TRBV11-2; clone size: NA; D gene: NA; CDR3 protein: CASSIFGDTEAFF; CDR3 DNA: TGTGCCAGCTCGATATTCGGGGACACTGAAGCTTTCTTT
CDR3 length: 14; J gene: TRBJ1-1; V gene: TRBV6-1; clone size: NA; D gene: TRBD1; CDR3 protein: CASSEDRGVTEAFF; CDR3 DNA: TGTGCCAGCAGTGAAGACAGGGGGGTCACTGAAGCTTTCTTT
CDR3 length: 14; J gene: TRBJ2-2; V gene: TRBV28; clone size: NA; D gene: NA; CDR3 protein: CASSLGSTTGELFF; CDR3 DNA: TGTGCCAGCAGTTTAGGGTCCACCACCGGGGAGCTGTTTTTT
CDR3 length: 15; J gene: TRBJ1-3; V gene: TRBV5-1; clone size: NA; D gene: NA; CDR3 protein: CASSSARPSGNTIYF; CDR3 DNA: TGCGCCAGCAGCTCGGCAAGGCCCTCTGGAAACACCATATATTTT
CDR3 length: 14; J gene: TRBJ1-1; V gene: TRBV4-1; clone size: NA; D gene: NA; CDR3 protein: CASSQEWGSTEAFF; CDR3 DNA: TGCGCCAGCAGCCAAGAATGGGGGTCCACTGAAGCTTTCTTT
CDR3 length: 13; J gene: TRBJ1-2; V gene: TRBV10-2; clone size: NA; D gene: NA; CDR3 protein: CASSDSAIYGYTF; CDR3 DNA: TGCGCCAGCAGTGACTCGGCCATCTATGGCTACACCTTC
CDR3 length: 18; J gene: TRBJ2-3; V gene: TRBV5-1; clone size: NA; D gene: NA; CDR3 protein: CASRLPFQSRRGTDTQYF; CDR3 DNA: TGCGCCAGCAGGCTCCCCTTTCAAAGTAGACGGGGCACAGATACGCAGTATTTT
CDR3 length: 14; J gene: TRBJ2-5; V gene: TRBV19; clone size: NA; D gene: TRBD2; CDR3 protein: CASRTTSAQETQYF; CDR3 DNA: TGTGCCAGTAGGACAACTAGCGCACAAGAGACCCAGTACTTC
CDR3 length: 18; J gene: TRBJ2-1; V gene: TRBV6-6; clone size: NA; D gene: TRBD1; CDR3 protein: CASSLFGQGAFRIHEQFF; CDR3 DNA: TGTGCCAGCAGTCTATTCGGACAGGGTGCTTTCAGGATCCATGAGCAGTTCTTC
CDR3 length: 14; J gene: TRBJ2-7; V gene: TRBV28; clone size: NA; D gene: NA; CDR3 protein: CASSLTQGSYEQYF; CDR3 DNA: TGTGCCAGCAGTTTGACCCAGGGCTCCTACGAGCAGTACTTC
CDR3 length: 15; J gene: TRBJ2-7; V gene: TRBV27; clone size: NA; D gene: NA; CDR3 protein: CASSLGAVPVYEQYF; CDR3 DNA: TGTGCCAGCAGTTTAGGCGCGGTTCCCGTCTACGAGCAGTACTTC
CDR3 length: 17; J gene: TRBJ1-1; V gene: TRBV18; clone size: NA; D gene: TRBD1; CDR3 protein: CASSPGTGGTSNTEAFF; CDR3 DNA: TGTGCCAGCTCACCGGGGACAGGGGGGACTTCGAACACTGAAGCTTTCTTT
CDR3 length: 16; J gene: TRBJ2-5; V gene: TRBV19; clone size: NA; D gene: TRBD1; CDR3 protein: CASSIGQRTGEETQYF; CDR3 DNA: TGTGCCAGTAGTATCGGGCAGAGGACAGGGGAAGAGACCCAGTACTTC
CDR3 length: 14; J gene: TRBJ1-2; V gene: TRBV2; clone size: NA; D gene: NA; CDR3 protein: CASSEGMGTYGYTF; CDR3 DNA: TGTGCCAGCAGTGAGGGGATGGGAACCTATGGCTACACCTTC